These 8 T cell receptor beta chains were all obtained from the same sample, sequenced in a study of blood T cell repertoires in COVID-19. TCRdb's copy holds only in-frame clones and misses some; the assay was immunoSEQ multiplex PCR. The sample consists of 220,000 or so clones, 84% of them appearing once. The sequenced sample consisted of PBMCs or T cells enriched from blood (not recorded which). The receptors shown here come from a woman aged 40 to 49 who had recovered from COVID-19.

The rearrangement uses TRBV19 and TRBJ2-5; TRBD2 agrees at 7 bases. Germline V lookup: CDR1 LNHDA, CDR2 SQIVND (reference sequence). The CDR3 is made up of 13 amino acids. V dropped 5 bases and J dropped 5; count of bases not matched to a gene: 5. The CDR3 DNA follows: TGTGCCAGTAGTGAAGCCGGGGGGGAGACCCAGTACTTC. Its translation: CASSEAGGETQYF.

The rearrangement links TRBV12-3 or TRBV12-4 to TRBJ1-1, with D possibly matching TRBD1 (5 bases). V lost 8 bases and J lost 10, with 17 bases in between. The CDR3 is 12 residues long. The CDR3 DNA reads TGTGCCAGCGGATCTTGGGGCTTCGGAGCTTTCTTT. Translation gives CASGSWGFGAFF.

The chain has TRBV11-2 and TRBJ2-7, with 7 nucleotides matching TRBD1. Germline V gene sequence: CDR1 SGHAT, CDR2 FQNNGV. The CDR3 has 14 residues. The V and J ends lost 5 bases and 2 bases, in that order; junction bases with no gene match: 6. The CDR3 protein is CASSADRAPYEQYF. CDR3 coding DNA: TGTGCCAGCAGCGCAGACAGGGCCCCCTACGAGCAGTACTTC. The whole variable domain, remainder taken from reference TRBV11-2 and TRBJ2-7, is EAGVAQSPRYKIIEKRQSVAFWCNPISGHATLYWYQQILGQGPKLLIQFQNNGVVDDSQLPKDRFSAERLKGVDSTLKIQPAKLEDSAVYLCASSADRAPYEQYFGPGTRLTVT.

The sample holds many counts of this clone. The chain joins TRBV7-9 to TRBJ2-1; TRBD2 might be the D (6 bases). CDR3 size: 19 residues. In germline, CDR1 is SEHNR, CDR2 FQNEAQ (reference sequence). V gave up 2 bases and J gave up 9 bases, with 29 bases separating them. The CDR3 coding sequence is TGTGCCAGCAGCTTATCCGCCTCGGGCGGGACCTCCCGGAGAGGTGAGCAGTTCTTC. Translation gives CASSLSASGGTSRRGEQFF.

This chain uses TRBV6-5 with TRBJ2-1, with 12 bases aligning to TRBD2. The CDR3 is 13 residues long. Per the germline V gene, CDR1 is MNHEY and CDR2 is SVGAGI. V lost 6 bases, J lost 10 bases, and 4 bases stayed unmatched. CDR3 sequence reads: CASSRGLAGEQFF. The CDR3, as DNA: TGTGCCAGCAGCCGTGGACTAGCGGGAGAGCAGTTCTTC.

The chain employs TRBV24-1 and TRBJ1-2, with D uncertain. The CDR3 has 16 residues. Per the germline V gene, CDR1 is KGHDR and CDR2 is SFDVKD. The ends were cut back, 4 bases at V and 4 bases at J, with 18 bases in the middle. CDR3: CATSDRTADGSYGYTF. The CDR3 DNA follows: TGTGCCACCAGTGACCGGACGGCGGATGGGAGCTATGGCTACACCTTC.

J is TRBJ1-2 and V is TRBV5-4; D is perhaps TRBD1 (6 bases). The CDR3 consists of 14 residues. From germline, CDR1 is SGHNT and CDR2 YYREEE (reference sequence). The ends were cut back, 1 base at V and 4 bases at J, with 11 bases in the middle. The CDR3 loop is CASSLPGAFYGYTF. CDR3 bases: TGTGCCAGCAGCTTGCCAGGGGCCTTCTATGGCTACACCTTC.

The V and J genes are TRBV4-3 and TRBJ2-1, with D possibly TRBD2 on 6 matching bases. The CDR3 sequence is 13 residues long. CDR1 is LGHNA, CDR2 YSLEER, per germline. The ends were cut back, 6 bases at V and 4 bases at J, with 10 bases in the middle. CDR3 residues: CASRSSVYNEQFF. CDR3 bases: TGCGCCAGCAGGTCTAGCGTTTACAATGAGCAGTTCTTC.